Presented here are 15 T cell receptor beta chains from one specimen sequenced in a study of blood T cells in healthy people across ages (dated by TCRdb to between 2015 and 2016). The receptor library was made with 5' RACE. Sequenced on an Illumina HiSeq 2500. A second PCR of roughly 6 to 11 cycles was run with a J-beta primer mix and a sample-barcoded 5' primer. Through fastp at Q25 and MiXCR, TCRdb rebuilt clones from the public reads, retaining in-frame beta chains. Every distinct CDR3 protein forms one entry, paired with its most common genes and DNA. The sample yields about 930,000 distinct CDR3 sequences; 25% to 30% were counted once. The ten most abundant clones make up roughly 10% of the sample. These data were also filed under a second study, of T cells of mothers and their children.

The sample was blood. The receptors shown here come from a woman in her forties in good health.

In its sample, this clonotype was seen a few times. The chain is built from TRBV27 and TRBJ2-5; 8 nucleotides match TRBD1. Germline trimming cut 0 bases from V and 5 bases from J; bases unmatched to any gene: 11. The CDR3 sequence is 17 residues long. Germline V gives CDR1 MNHEY, CDR2 SMNVEV (reference sequence). In DNA form, the CDR3 reads TGTGCCAGCAGTTTATCGTACTCGGCAGGGGGCGTGGAGACCCAGTACTTC. Translating it yields CASSLSYSAGGVETQYF.

This clonotype was detected many times. J is TRBJ2-7 and V is TRBV10-3, with D tentatively TRBD2 (7 bases). The CDR3 covers 15 residues. CDR1 is ENHRY, CDR2 SYGVKD, per germline. V was trimmed by 10 bases and J by 3 bases, leaving 22 bases between them. The CDR3 DNA reads TGTGCCACCGCCCCGGGGGGCACACGAATCTACGAGCAGTACTTC. Its protein is CATAPGGTRIYEQYF.

The V and J genes are TRBV9 and TRBJ2-5, with a weak D call TRBD1 (5 bases). CDR1 is SGDLS, CDR2 YYNGEE, per germline. The CDR3 consists of 14 residues. The germline V and J ends were trimmed by 5 bases and 2 bases, with 13 bases remaining between them. In DNA form, the CDR3 reads TGTGCCAGCAGTGTGCAGGGTGGGCAAGAGACCCAGTACTTC. Translating gives CASSVQGGQETQYF.

This clonotype has at least ten counts. The genes are TRBV28 and TRBJ1-2; D uncertain. The V end was cut by 6 bases, the J end by 3 bases, with 8 bases between. The CDR3 is 12 residues long. CDR1 MDHEN and CDR2 SYDVKM come from the germline V gene. The CDR3 protein is CASRPAHYGYTF. In nucleotides, the CDR3 is TGTGCCAGCAGGCCTGCCCACTATGGCTACACCTTC.

Comment on this clonotype: A single base separates this from a much larger clone, so it may be a read error. The chain is built from TRBV18 and TRBJ1-2; TRBD1 aligns across 9 bases. V shed 8 bases and J 6 bases; nucleotides not matched to a gene: 10. The V gene's germline CDR1 is KGHSH and CDR2 LQKENI. The CDR3 has 14 amino acids. CDR3 amino acids: CASPRDRQGDGYTF. CDR3 bases: TGTGCCAGCCCACGGGACCGACAGGGGGATGGCTACACCTTC.

This clonotype was counted only a few times. The rearrangement joins TRBV20-1 to TRBJ1-1; TRBD1 agrees at 7 bases. The length of the CDR3 is 13 residues. The V gene's germline CDR1 is DFQATT and CDR2 SNEGSKA (reference sequence). After removal of 5 bases from V and 3 bases from J, the junction contained 6 bases not matched to a gene. The CDR3: CSAQKDRDTEAFF. The CDR3 nucleotides are TGCAGTGCTCAGAAAGACAGGGACACTGAAGCTTTCTTT.

The chain carries TRBV19 and TRBJ2-6; no firm D call. The CDR3 loop spans 16 amino acids. Germline CDR1 is LNHDA and CDR2 is SQIVND (reference sequence). The V end was cut by 7 bases, the J end by 0 bases, with 13 bases between. CDR3 bases: TGTGCCAGTACCGATCCCCGAGGCTCTGGGGCCAACGTCCTGACTTTC. As protein: CASTDPRGSGANVLTF.

This clonotype turned up a few times. The CDR3: CASFVTGGNTIYF. Here the CDR3 DNA reads TGTGCCAGCTTCGTAACAGGGGGAAACACCATATATTTT. The chain recombines TRBV12-3 or TRBV12-4 with TRBJ1-3, with D possibly matching TRBD1 (6 bases). The CDR3 is 13 residues long. Trimming stripped 8 bases from V and 4 bases from J, with 12 bases between.

This clonotype was picked up a small number of times. V is TRBV20-1 and J is TRBJ2-1; D might be TRBD2 (5 bases). The germline CDR1 and CDR2 sequences are DFQATT and SNEGSKA (reference sequence). The CDR3 covers 15 residues. The germline V and J ends were trimmed by 0 bases and 8 bases, with 17 bases remaining between them. The CDR3 DNA reads TGCAGTGCTAGAGATGCAGCGGAGCCCCCCCATGAGCAGTTCTTC. Amino acid sequence: CSARDAAEPPHEQFF.

V is TRBV20-1 and J is TRBJ1-1; D remains ambiguous. The CDR3 runs 14 residues. Germline V gene sequence: CDR1 DFQATT, CDR2 SNEGSKA (reference sequence). The ends were cut back, 5 bases at V and 0 bases at J, with 13 bases in the middle. The CDR3 loop is CSAPLSGLNTEAFF. In nucleotides, the CDR3 is TGCAGTGCTCCTTTATCCGGACTGAACACTGAAGCTTTCTTT.

The CDR3 here is CSARSGASSYNEQFF. CDR3 sequence (DNA): TGCAGTGCTCGTAGCGGGGCGAGCTCCTACAATGAGCAGTTCTTC. The J gene is TRBJ2-1, the V gene TRBV20-1; 8 nucleotides line up with TRBD2. CDR1 is DFQATT and CDR2 is SNEGSKA in the germline V gene (reference sequence). The CDR3 consists of 15 residues. Trimming at V came to 5 bases and at J to 0 bases, leaving 6 bases not matched to a gene.

The rearrangement links TRBV28 to TRBJ1-5; D unclear. Looked up from germline, CDR1 is MDHEN and CDR2 is SYDVKM. Trimming took off 7 bases at V and 6 bases at J, with 13 bases between the two ends. The CDR3 runs 13 residues. The CDR3 DNA follows: TGTGCCAGCAATAGAGCCGGGGTTCAGCCCCAGCATTTT. Its protein product is CASNRAGVQPQHF.

This clonotype was observed at least ten times. The chain is built from TRBV5-1 and TRBJ2-4; 12 bases match TRBD1. V gave up 4 bases and J gave up 9 bases; unmatched junction bases: 23. The CDR3 runs 20 residues. Germline assignment: CDR1 SGHRS and CDR2 YFSETQ. DNA of the CDR3: TGCGCCAGCAGCCCTACCCACCGGGACAGGGGGCTTCCGTCTAGGGGCATTCAGTACTTC. Translation: CASSPTHRDRGLPSRGIQYF.

Ten or more counts support this clonotype. V and J are TRBV7-3 and TRBJ2-1, with D perhaps matching TRBD2 (7 bases). Germline CDR1 is SGHTA and CDR2 is FQGTGA. V was trimmed by 5 bases and J by 7 bases, leaving 21 bases between them. CDR3 length equals 16 residues. The CDR3 DNA reads TGTGCCAGCAGCCCAAGGGGGGGCCGAAACAGGAATGAGCAGTTCTTC. This gives the protein CASSPRGGRNRNEQFF.

This clonotype was counted many times. The chain has TRBV4-1 and TRBJ1-1; unclear D gene. Trimming removed 2 bases from V and 1 base from J, with 8 bases in between. The CDR3 extends over 14 amino acids. Germline V gene sequence: CDR1 MGHRA, CDR2 YSYEKL. The CDR3 DNA follows: TGCGCCAGCAGCCAATCGTGGACGAACACTGAAGCTTTCTTT. Translating it yields CASSQSWTNTEAFF.